A selection of T cell receptor beta chains follows, all from one sample in a study of OX40 agonist ivuxolimab in advanced cancers. The protocol was immunoSEQ multiplex PCR, while the TCRdb copy is restricted to in-frame clones and leaves out a portion. The table lists more than 80,000 clones, about 90% of them singletons. Source: CD4+ or CD8+ T cells sorted from blood, taken in a trial of the OX40 agonist ivuxolimab. These TCRs come from an adult with an advanced solid tumor such as melanoma, head and neck, liver or kidney cancer. CDR3s include the opening cysteine and the closing phenylalanine or tryptophan. The D gene is left open where the match is weak. Where a row states a size, it is once, few, many or the class of an expanded clone; other rows omit it.

cdr3_nt: TGTGCCAGCAGCTCCGACTCCTACGAGCAGTACTTC
cdr3_aa: CASSSDSYEQYF
d_call: NA
clone_size: NA
j_call: TRBJ2-7
v_call: TRBV5-4

cdr3_nt: TGTGCTAGTGGTTTGGGGACAGGGAGCCCTAACACCGGGGAGCTGTTTTTT
cdr3_aa: CASGLGTGSPNTGELFF
d_call: TRBD1
clone_size: NA
j_call: TRBJ2-2
v_call: TRBV12-5

cdr3_nt: TGTGCCAGCAGCCCCCCCCACGGTAACAATGAGCAGTTCTTC
cdr3_aa: CASSPPHGNNEQFF
d_call: NA
clone_size: NA
j_call: TRBJ2-1
v_call: TRBV11-2

cdr3_nt: TGTGCCAGCAGCTGGACAGGGAGCTATGGCTACACCTTC
cdr3_aa: CASSWTGSYGYTF
d_call: TRBD1
clone_size: NA
j_call: TRBJ1-2
v_call: TRBV28

cdr3_nt: TGCGCCAGCAGTGCGGATAACACAGATACGCAGTATTTT
cdr3_aa: CASSADNTDTQYF
d_call: NA
clone_size: NA
j_call: TRBJ2-3
v_call: TRBV5-1

cdr3_nt: TGTGCCAGCAGCCTCATGGGGCTTTATGGCTACACCTTC
cdr3_aa: CASSLMGLYGYTF
d_call: NA
clone_size: NA
j_call: TRBJ1-2
v_call: TRBV11-2

cdr3_nt: TGTGCCAGCAGTTTGTACGGGACCGATAATTCACCCCTCCACTTT
cdr3_aa: CASSLYGTDNSPLHF
d_call: NA
clone_size: NA
j_call: TRBJ1-6
v_call: TRBV28

cdr3_nt: TGTGCCAGCAGAAGGCCTAGTCAAACCGGGGAGCTGTTTTTT
cdr3_aa: CASRRPSQTGELFF
d_call: NA
clone_size: NA
j_call: TRBJ2-2
v_call: TRBV25-1

cdr3_nt: TGTGCCAGCAGTAGTCGGAGTTGGTCTTCCTACAATGAGCAGTTCTTC
cdr3_aa: CASSSRSWSSYNEQFF
d_call: NA
clone_size: NA
j_call: TRBJ2-1
v_call: TRBV27

cdr3_nt: TGTGCCAGCAGTTTATGGCTCCGGGACAGGGAGTACGAGCAGTACTTC
cdr3_aa: CASSLWLRDREYEQYF
d_call: TRBD1
clone_size: NA
j_call: TRBJ2-7
v_call: TRBV28

cdr3_nt: TGTGCCAGCAGGATACAGGGGAATGAAAAACTGTTTTTT
cdr3_aa: CASRIQGNEKLFF
d_call: TRBD1
clone_size: NA
j_call: TRBJ1-4
v_call: TRBV7-9

cdr3_nt: TGTGCCAGCAGCTTTGGAAAGGGGACCTATGGCTACACCTTC
cdr3_aa: CASSFGKGTYGYTF
d_call: NA
clone_size: NA
j_call: TRBJ1-2
v_call: TRBV5-4

cdr3_nt: TGCGCCAGCAGCTTGGATGGACAGGTGGGCTATGGCTACACCTTC
cdr3_aa: CASSLDGQVGYGYTF
d_call: TRBD1
clone_size: NA
j_call: TRBJ1-2
v_call: TRBV5-1

cdr3_nt: TGCGCCAGCAGCTTGGGCCAAAGGGGCAATGAGCAGTTCTTC
cdr3_aa: CASSLGQRGNEQFF
d_call: NA
clone_size: once
j_call: TRBJ2-1
v_call: TRBV5-1

cdr3_nt: TGTGCCAGCAGCTTGGGAGGGGGGACAACCATAAACTCCTACAATGAGCAGTTCTTC
cdr3_aa: CASSLGGGTTINSYNEQFF
d_call: NA
clone_size: NA
j_call: TRBJ2-1
v_call: TRBV5-4

cdr3_nt: TGTGCCAGCAGCTTATATAGCGGGACCTACGAGCAGTACTTC
cdr3_aa: CASSLYSGTYEQYF
d_call: TRBD2
clone_size: NA
j_call: TRBJ2-7
v_call: TRBV7-2

cdr3_nt: TGTGCCAGCAGCCAAGGCCCGGGACAGGGATCTGCCGTCCACTTT
cdr3_aa: CASSQGPGQGSAVHF
d_call: TRBD1
clone_size: once
j_call: TRBJ1-6
v_call: TRBV4-2

cdr3_nt: TGTGCCAGCAGTGTCGAGGGGGGTACTGAAGCTTTCTTT
cdr3_aa: CASSVEGGTEAFF
d_call: NA
clone_size: NA
j_call: TRBJ1-1
v_call: TRBV6-4

cdr3_nt: TGCGCCAGCAGCCAAGGACAGGGGGCGTGGAATGAGCAGTTCTTC
cdr3_aa: CASSQGQGAWNEQFF
d_call: TRBD1
clone_size: NA
j_call: TRBJ2-1
v_call: TRBV4-1

cdr3_nt: TGTGCCACCAGCAGAGATGGAGCGGGAGGGTGGGATGAGCAGTTCTTC
cdr3_aa: CATSRDGAGGWDEQFF
d_call: TRBD2
clone_size: NA
j_call: TRBJ2-1
v_call: TRBV15

cdr3_nt: TGTGCCAGCAGCCAAGCGGAGGGTCAAGAGACCCAGTACTTC
cdr3_aa: CASSQAEGQETQYF
d_call: NA
clone_size: NA
j_call: TRBJ2-5
v_call: TRBV14

cdr3_nt: TGTGCCAGTAGTATATCCCGTGGGGGACAGGGAGGGTACGAGCAGTACTTC
cdr3_aa: CASSISRGGQGGYEQYF
d_call: TRBD1
clone_size: NA
j_call: TRBJ2-7
v_call: TRBV19

cdr3_nt: TGTGCTAGCAGCACCGGGGTAGATCAGCCCCAGCATTTT
cdr3_aa: CASSTGVDQPQHF
d_call: NA
clone_size: NA
j_call: TRBJ1-5
v_call: TRBV7-7

cdr3_nt: TGTGCCAGCAGGCCGACAGGGGGGGAGACCCAGTACTTC
cdr3_aa: CASRPTGGETQYF
d_call: TRBD1
clone_size: NA
j_call: TRBJ2-5
v_call: TRBV6-1

cdr3_nt: TGCGCCAGCAGTGAGTCGAACAGGGGGACTGGGGACGAGCAGTACTTC
cdr3_aa: CASSESNRGTGDEQYF
d_call: TRBD1
clone_size: few
j_call: TRBJ2-7
v_call: TRBV10-1

cdr3_nt: TGTGCCAGCAGCTTCTCCGGGGCAGACGAGCAGTACTTC
cdr3_aa: CASSFSGADEQYF
d_call: NA
clone_size: NA
j_call: TRBJ2-7
v_call: TRBV14

cdr3_nt: TGTGCCAGCTCACCGGAGGACAGGGGCCGCGAGCAGTACTTC
cdr3_aa: CASSPEDRGREQYF
d_call: TRBD1
clone_size: NA
j_call: TRBJ2-7
v_call: TRBV18

cdr3_nt: TGTGCCAGCTCACCACCGTGGGCAAGCTACAATGAGCAGTTCTTC
cdr3_aa: CASSPPWASYNEQFF
d_call: NA
clone_size: NA
j_call: TRBJ2-1
v_call: TRBV18

cdr3_nt: TGTGCCTGGAAAGACACTAATAATTCACCCCTCCACTTT
cdr3_aa: CAWKDTNNSPLHF
d_call: NA
clone_size: NA
j_call: TRBJ1-6
v_call: TRBV30